The TCR beta chain under discussion was sequenced for a study of blood T cell repertoires in COVID-19. Study details: Both acute and convalescent COVID-19 samples were obtained from the United States, Italy and Spain. Sample material is recorded as cDNA or gDNA derived from T cells, B-cell-depleted T cells, or PBMCs.

The CDR3 is made up of 15 amino acids. V was cut by 5 bases and J by 2 bases, with 13 bases left in between. Germline V lookup: CDR1 MNHEY, CDR2 SVGAGI. In the authors' workflow: The assay estimated nucleated cells by amplifying reference gene primers. The method was immunoSEQ multiplex PCR; TCRdb's version includes in-frame clones alone and lacks a portion of them. The D gene and trimming were derived from the DNA, and the V and J assignments and clone size from that table. The profile shows fewer than 600,000 clones, 85% to 90% of them singletons. Seattle participants joined during active infection and were tracked over time.

The genes are TRBV6-5 and TRBJ1-5; D uncertain. The sequence was obtained from a man aged 18 to 29 with COVID-19, enrolled during active disease. Specimen: peripheral blood. CDR3 sequence: CASSPFDGGNQPQHF. The DNA of the CDR3 is TGTGCCAGCAGTCCCTTCGACGGGGGCAATCAGCCCCAGCATTTT.